This record concerns one T cell receptor (beta chain) sequence. This sample was taken from a study of blood T cell repertoires in COVID-19. Trimming removed 1 base at V and 8 bases at J, with 14 bases between. The CDR3 is 14 residues long. From germline, CDR1 is LGHDT and CDR2 YNNKEL (reference sequence). Measured with immunoSEQ multiplex PCR; TCRdb has only the in-frame clones, and not every one. The sample records some 310,000 clones, 75% to 90% being singletons. The sequenced sample was peripheral blood. The chain recombines TRBV3-1 (or the pseudogene TRBV3-2) with TRBJ1-2; perhaps TRBD1 as D (5 bases). The receptor comes from a woman in her twenties or thirties with COVID-19, enrolled during active disease. The CDR3 bases are TGTGCCAGCAGCCAAGTTGGGGCCAACGGCGGCTACACCTTC. Residues: CASSQVGANGGYTF.